A single sample is the source of the 19 T cell receptor beta chains below, sequenced in a study of cytomegalovirus exposure and HLA in healthy donors. 60 Vbeta and 13 Jbeta primers were used in PCR. The protocol was immunoSEQ multiplex PCR, while the TCRdb copy is restricted to in-frame clones and leaves out a portion. Altogether 130,000 to 150,000 clones are present, around three quarters being singletons, with the ten largest covering around 3%. The material sequenced was PBMCs. The receptors were gathered from a man aged 35 to 55 in good health and CMV-seropositive.

The rearrangement joins TRBV15 to TRBJ1-4; 8 bases are a match to TRBD1. The CDR3 spans 15 residues. Per germline, CDR1 LNHNV and CDR2 YYDKDF (reference sequence). With 0 bases clipped from V and 8 bases from J, the junction kept 5 bases outside the gene matches. CDR3 DNA: TGTGCCACCAGCAGAGATCTGACAGGGGCCGAAAAACTGTTTTTT. Translated: CATSRDLTGAEKLFF.

This chain uses TRBV4-3 with TRBJ2-1, with 7 bases that match TRBD1. The CDR3 covers 16 residues. After removal of 4 bases from V and 2 bases from J, the junction contained 8 bases not matched to a gene. Germline CDR1 LGHNA, CDR2 YSLEER. The CDR3 nucleotides are TGCGCCAGCAGCCTCGCCCGGGGACAGACCTACAATGAGCAGTTCTTC. Protein product: CASSLARGQTYNEQFF.

The chain employs TRBV2 and TRBJ2-7, with TRBD2 identical over 9 bases. Germline V gene lookup returns CDR1 SNHLY and CDR2 FYNNEI. J was trimmed by 5 bases and V by 0 bases; bases with no gene match: 8. This CDR3 is 16 amino acids long. The CDR3 coding sequence is TGTGCCAGCAGTGAAGCGGCGGGACTAGCTACGAACGAGCAGTACTTC. This sequence encodes CASSEAAGLATNEQYF.

This clone has more than one count but fewer than ten. This sequence joins TRBV29-1 and TRBJ2-3; 8 nucleotides align to TRBD2. CDR1 is SQVTM and CDR2 is ANQGSEA in the germline V gene. The V gene end was trimmed by 6 bases and the J gene end by 0 bases; junction bases not matched to a gene: 11. CDR3 size: 16 residues. The CDR3 coding sequence is TGCAGCGTCGGCGCTAGCGGGTTTTCTAGCACAGATACGCAGTATTTT. It yields the protein CSVGASGFSSTDTQYF.

The chain couples TRBV30 to TRBJ2-1; D is undetermined. CDR3 length: 13 amino acids. Per germline, CDR1 GTSNPN and CDR2 SVGIG (reference sequence). Trimming removed 2 bases from V and 2 bases from J, with 7 bases in between. The CDR3 DNA sequence: TGTGCCTGGAGTCTCGCTACCTACAATGAGCAGTTCTTC. Amino acids: CAWSLATYNEQFF.

This chain's CDR3 is CASSRKEQGRDEQFF. DNA for the CDR3: TGTGCCAGCAGCCGGAAAGAGCAGGGGAGGGATGAGCAGTTCTTC. The chain uses TRBV4-2 and TRBJ2-1, with a weak D call TRBD2 (7 bases). V lost 4 bases and J lost 8, with 18 bases in between. This CDR3 is built from 15 residues. Germline V gene sequence: CDR1 LGHNA, CDR2 YNFKEQ.

This clone was found a few times. The V and J genes are TRBV19 and TRBJ2-5; TRBD2 aligns across 10 bases. There are 16 residues in the CDR3. The germline gives CDR1 LNHDA, CDR2 SQIVND (reference sequence). J was trimmed by 3 bases and V by 6 bases; bases with no gene match: 10. The CDR3 bases are TGTGCCAGTAGAACTAGCGGGACCAGGGGCAAAGAGACCCAGTACTTC. It encodes CASRTSGTRGKETQYF.

The chain employs TRBV11-2 and TRBJ2-7; TRBD1 matches at 8 bases. Germline CDR1 and CDR2: SGHAT and FQNNGV. The CDR3 contains 17 residues. Trimming at V came to 4 bases and at J to 1 base, leaving 12 bases not matched to a gene. The CDR3 sequence: CASSSRQGRIGSYEQYF. Written as DNA, the CDR3 is TGTGCCAGCAGCTCTCGACAGGGGAGGATTGGATCCTACGAGCAGTACTTC.

This rearrangement joins TRBV10-1 to TRBJ1-5; perhaps TRBD1 as D (5 bases). CDR1 WNHNN and CDR2 SYGVQD come from the germline V gene (reference sequence). Trimming took 6 bases from V and 2 from J, leaving 14 bases between them. This CDR3 is built from 15 residues. The CDR3 sequence is CASSVDSVGNQPQHF. CDR3 in DNA: TGCGCCAGCAGCGTAGACAGCGTTGGCAATCAGCCCCAGCATTTT.

This clone was seen a single time. The J gene is TRBJ2-5, the V gene TRBV9; D might be TRBD1 (5 bases). CDR3 length: 15 residues. Germline-derived CDR1 and CDR2 are SGDLS and YYNGEE. V was cut by 0 bases and J by 2 bases, with 11 bases left in between. The CDR3 reads CASSVEAGWQETQYF. The DNA for the CDR3 is TGTGCCAGCAGCGTAGAGGCAGGGTGGCAAGAGACCCAGTACTTC.

V is TRBV6-5 and J is TRBJ1-5; D is perhaps TRBD1 (5 bases). Deletions cut 6 bases from V and 6 bases from J, with 15 bases between. The germline V gene has CDR1 MNHEY and CDR2 SVGAGI. This CDR3 is built from 14 residues. The chain's CDR3 is CASRTGIQGQPQHF. In DNA form, the CDR3 reads TGTGCCAGCAGAACCGGAATCCAGGGTCAGCCCCAGCATTTT.

V usage is TRBV15 and J usage is TRBJ2-3; 7 bases are shared with TRBD2. V lost 1 base and J lost 3; bases outside the gene matches: 7. This CDR3 region has 16 residues. Germline CDR1 and CDR2: LNHNV and YYDKDF (reference sequence). The CDR3 reads CATSRGTSPTTDTQYF. In nucleotides, the CDR3 is TGTGCCACCAGCAGAGGGACTAGTCCCACGACAGATACGCAGTATTTT.

The rearrangement uses TRBV19 and TRBJ1-1; possible D gene TRBD1, 6 bases. The CDR3 loop spans 15 amino acids. Germline V gives CDR1 LNHDA, CDR2 SQIVND (reference sequence). V was cut by 4 bases and J by 0 bases, with 12 bases left in between. CDR3 region: CASSKGWDMNTEAFF. CDR3 in DNA: TGTGCCAGTAGTAAGGGGTGGGACATGAACACTGAAGCTTTCTTT.

J is TRBJ1-4 and V is TRBV5-6, with 8 bases matching TRBD1. Losses at the gene ends were 0 bases for V and 5 bases for J; bases not matched to a gene: 3. This CDR3 comprises 15 residues. Germline values: CDR1 SGHDT, CDR2 YYEEEE. The CDR3: CASSLGTGQNEKLFF. CDR3 sequence (DNA): TGTGCCAGCAGCTTGGGGACAGGGCAGAATGAAAAACTGTTTTTT.

A word on this clone: This sample includes further DNA sequences coding for the same CDR3. V gene TRBV7-9 combines with J gene TRBJ1-4; D is uncertain. The CDR3 contains 14 residues. V gave up 4 bases and J gave up 7 bases, with 13 bases separating them. CDR1 and CDR2 (germline): SEHNR, FQNEAQ (reference sequence). CDR3 region: CASSSPETSEKLFF. Written as DNA, the CDR3 is TGTGCCAGCAGCTCCCCCGAGACTTCTGAAAAACTGTTTTTT.

This chain joins TRBV7-8 and TRBJ2-3, with D unclear. The V end lost 7 bases, the J end lost 5 bases, and 10 bases lay between the germline ends. There are 12 residues in the CDR3. CDR1 and CDR2 (germline): SGHVS, FQNEAQ. CDR3 loop: CASTPSVDTQYF. The CDR3 nucleotides are TGTGCCAGCACCCCCTCCGTAGATACGCAGTATTTT.

A single count supports this clone. The V call is TRBV28, the J call TRBJ1-2; 7 bases are a match to TRBD1. V lost 6 bases to trimming and J lost 5 bases; unmatched junction nucleotides: 12. CDR3 size: 15 residues. CDR1 is MDHEN and CDR2 is SYDVKM in the germline V gene. The CDR3 is CASSEDREFSYGYTF. As DNA, the CDR3 is TGTGCCAGCAGCGAAGACAGGGAGTTCTCATATGGCTACACCTTC.

The chain carries TRBV5-4 and TRBJ2-5; D perhaps matches TRBD2 (5 bases). Trimming removed 4 bases at V and 3 bases at J, with 10 bases between. This CDR3 is 13 amino acids long. Per germline, CDR1 SGHNT and CDR2 YYREEE (reference sequence). The CDR3: CASSQGLEETQYF. The CDR3 DNA follows: TGTGCCAGCAGCCAAGGACTGGAAGAGACCCAGTACTTC.

This clone was counted only a few times. The gene calls are TRBV19 and TRBJ2-7, with 7 bases that match TRBD1. The CDR3 is 12 amino acids. V dropped 5 bases and J dropped 5; count of bases not matched to a gene: 3. CDR1 is LNHDA and CDR2 is SQIVND in the germline V gene (reference sequence). The CDR3 loop is CASSDRADEQYF. In nucleotides, the CDR3 is TGTGCCAGTAGTGACAGGGCTGACGAGCAGTACTTC.